This TCR beta chain appears in the sequencing data of a study of T cell responses to AZD1222 COVID-19 vaccine. The overall study: Pooled together were second doses at about 4 or about 12 weeks. General observations from the study: Donors, mostly white British, included more females; clonal diversity was possibly underestimated. Spike-spanning, vaccine-associated CD4 TCRs were dominant at 160-218 and 743-854.

The CDR3 sequence is 11 residues long. V was clipped by 3 bases and J by 8 bases, with 7 bases between them. Here immunoSEQ multiplex PCR was the method, and the copy in TCRdb shows in-frame clones only, minus some. The sample records more than 85,000 clones, 82% being singletons. As for this clone: Its antigen remains unknown.

The chain has TRBV12-3 or TRBV12-4 and TRBJ1-2; D is perhaps TRBD1 (5 bases). The sequencing here drew on peripheral blood, taken on day 0 of AZD1222 vaccination. This receptor was identified in an adult in good health. CDR3 DNA: TGTGCCAGCAGTTTTGGGGGAGGCTACACCTTC. Translating gives CASSFGGGYTF.